This passage covers 11 T cell receptor beta chains from one sample sequenced in a study of T cells in localized non-small cell lung cancer. This table comes from immunoSEQ multiplex PCR, and its TCRdb copy is limited to in-frame clones, with some not included. The sample yields tens of thousands of clones, roughly 82% seen once. This specimen consisted of peripheral blood, obtained before any cancer treatment. The receptor source for this set is an older male donor with stage III squamous cell lung carcinoma.

The rearrangement links TRBV19 to TRBJ1-4; D uncertain. Germline CDR1 and CDR2: LNHDA and SQIVND (reference sequence). The ends were cut back, 5 bases at V and 0 bases at J, with 7 bases in the middle. The CDR3 loop spans 14 amino acids. Here the CDR3 DNA reads TGTGCCAGTAGTGAACTTGCAACTAATGAAAAACTGTTTTTT. This translates into CASSELATNEKLFF.

This chain connects TRBV7-8 to TRBJ1-6; D unclear. From germline, CDR1 is SGHVS and CDR2 FQNEAQ. This CDR3 is 18 amino acids long. The V end lost 0 bases, the J end lost 4 bases, and 16 bases lay between the germline ends. The DNA of the CDR3 is TGTGCCAGCAGCTTAGCTGCACAGCTCAAAAAATATAATTCACCCCTCCACTTT. It yields the protein CASSLAAQLKKYNSPLHF.

The chain joins TRBV11-2 to TRBJ2-2; D uncertain. Germline V gives CDR1 SGHAT, CDR2 FQNNGV. Trimming removed 3 bases at V and 5 bases at J, with 10 bases between. CDR3 size: 14 residues. CDR3 in amino acids: CASSLTDWTGELFF. The CDR3 nucleotides read TGTGCCAGCAGCTTGACGGATTGGACCGGGGAGCTGTTTTTT.

This rearrangement joins TRBV29-1 to TRBJ2-7; a possible D gene is TRBD2 (5 bases). V gave up 7 bases and J gave up 3 bases, with 10 bases separating them. This CDR3 is 11 amino acids long. Germline V gene lookup returns CDR1 SQVTM and CDR2 ANQGSEA. The CDR3 loop reads CSAERGYEQYF. In DNA form, the CDR3 reads TGCAGCGCCGAACGGGGCTACGAGCAGTACTTC.

The chain uses TRBV10-3 and TRBJ2-5, with 7 bases lining up with TRBD2. The CDR3 extends over 16 amino acids. CDR1 ENHRY and CDR2 SYGVKD come from the germline V gene. V was clipped by 6 bases and J by 0 bases; unmatched bases: 10. The CDR3 here is CAIRAASGQNQETQYF. The CDR3 nucleotides are TGTGCCATCAGGGCCGCTAGCGGACAAAACCAAGAGACCCAGTACTTC.

The sample holds one count of this clone. The chain has TRBV6-4 and TRBJ1-1; D gene uncertain. The CDR3 runs to 13 residues. Germline assignment: CDR1 MRHNA and CDR2 SNTAGT. The ends were cut back, 6 bases at V and 2 bases at J, with 10 bases in the middle. CDR3 DNA: TGTGCCAGCAGCCAGGTCTCTAACACTGAAGCTTTCTTT. Its protein product is CASSQVSNTEAFF.

V gene TRBV19 combines with J gene TRBJ2-3, with D perhaps matching TRBD2 (7 bases). In germline, CDR1 is LNHDA, CDR2 SQIVND (reference sequence). V gave up 5 bases and J gave up 2 bases, with 14 bases separating them. CDR3 length equals 15 residues. This CDR3 reads CASSGLAGATDTQYF. The CDR3 DNA sequence: TGTGCCAGTAGTGGTTTGGCGGGGGCCACAGATACGCAGTATTTT.

Note on this clone: The junction departs from germline at one end; a sequencing error may be responsible. V is TRBV30 and J is TRBJ1-6; D possibly corresponds to TRBD1 (6 bases). The CDR3 has 16 residues. Germline V gene sequence: CDR1 GTSNPN, CDR2 SVGIG (reference sequence). CDR3 DNA sequence: TGTGCCTGGAGCCCAGCGGGGGGCACTAGGTATTCACCCATCCACTTT. It encodes CAWSPAGGTRYSPIHF.

The chain has TRBV6-1 and TRBJ2-1; TRBD2 might be the D (6 bases). The V end lost 2 bases, the J end lost 8 bases, and 13 bases lay between the germline ends. This CDR3 is built from 14 residues. Looked up from germline, CDR1 is MNHNS and CDR2 is SASEGT. CDR3 sequence reads: CASSESLAWDEQFF. Here the CDR3 DNA reads TGTGCCAGCAGTGAATCCCTAGCGTGGGATGAGCAGTTCTTC.

This chain connects TRBV5-8 to TRBJ1-2; D remains ambiguous. Germline V gene lookup returns CDR1 SGHTS and CDR2 YDEGEE. V lost 2 bases, J lost 4 bases, and 15 bases lay in between. The CDR3 runs 15 residues. The CDR3: CASSFRQNFIYGYTF. The CDR3 region has the DNA TGTGCCAGCAGCTTTAGGCAGAATTTTATCTATGGCTACACCTTC.

This rearrangement joins TRBV9 to TRBJ1-2; 7 positions agree with TRBD1. With 0 bases clipped from V and 4 bases from J, the junction kept 15 bases outside the gene matches. The length of the CDR3 is 18 residues. Germline loops: CDR1 SGDLS, CDR2 YYNGEE. The CDR3 loop is CASSVGVGTVRGGYGYTF. CDR3 sequence (DNA): TGTGCCAGCAGCGTAGGAGTCGGGACAGTCAGGGGCGGCTATGGCTACACCTTC.